A single sample is the source of the 12 T cell receptor beta chains below, sequenced in a study of cytomegalovirus exposure and HLA in healthy donors. It was with 60 Vbeta and 13 Jbeta primers that the PCR ran. Clones were sequenced by immunoSEQ multiplex PCR, and TCRdb holds only the in-frame ones, with some missing. The data show approximately 110,000 clones, over 60% seen once. Specimen: PBMCs. Every receptor here comes from a woman aged 40-49 years in good health and CMV-seropositive.

This sequence joins TRBV7-9 and TRBJ1-4; D gene uncertain. The V end was cut by 5 bases, the J end by 2 bases, with 12 bases between. The CDR3 totals 15 residues. Germline V gene lookup returns CDR1 SEHNR and CDR2 FQNEAQ (reference sequence). CDR3 residues: CASSALGSTNEKLFF. CDR3 bases: TGTGCCAGCAGCGCCCTAGGCTCTACTAATGAAAAACTGTTTTTT.

V is TRBV18 and J is TRBJ1-2; 10 bases map to TRBD1. The V gene end was trimmed by 6 bases and the J gene end by 8 bases; junction bases not matched to a gene: 15. There are 16 residues in the CDR3. The germline V gene has CDR1 KGHSH and CDR2 LQKENI. CDR3 protein: CASSGLKKTGGDGYTF. CDR3 nucleotides: TGTGCCAGCTCCGGCCTAAAAAAGACAGGGGGCGACGGCTACACCTTC.

This clone was detected once. The CDR3 DNA follows: TGCGCCAGCAGTTTCGGTGACAGGGGGACTGGAAACACCATATATTTT. Translated: CASSFGDRGTGNTIYF. The chain couples TRBV5-1 to TRBJ1-3; TRBD1 aligns across 9 bases. V was pared by 5 bases and J by 2 bases, with 8 bases of the junction left unmatched. Germline V gene lookup returns CDR1 SGHRS and CDR2 YFSETQ. This CDR3 comprises 16 residues.

This sequence joins TRBV7-9 and TRBJ2-7; possibly TRBD2 for D (6 bases). Germline V gene sequence: CDR1 SEHNR, CDR2 FQNEAQ (reference sequence). Trimming removed 3 bases at V and 5 bases at J, with 14 bases between. The CDR3 length is 14 residues. In nucleotides, the CDR3 is TGTGCCAGCAGCTTGGAGGGAGGCGTGAACGAGCAGTACTTC. Residues: CASSLEGGVNEQYF. The entire variable domain, with the rest obtained from reference TRBV7-9 and TRBJ2-7, is as follows: DTGVSQNPRHKITKRGQNVTFRCDPISEHNRLYWYRQTLGQGPEFLTYFQNEAQLEKSRLLSDRFSAERPKGSFSTLEIQRTEQGDSAMYLCASSLEGGVNEQYFGPGTRLTVT.

The rearrangement joins TRBV28 to TRBJ2-7; the match to TRBD2 covers 10 bases. From germline, CDR1 is MDHEN and CDR2 SYDVKM. With 1 base clipped from V and 3 bases from J, the junction kept 6 bases outside the gene matches. The length of the CDR3 is 16 residues. CDR3 nucleotide sequence: TGTGCCAGCAGTTTATTAAAGCTAGCGGGAGTCTACGAGCAGTACTTC. As protein: CASSLLKLAGVYEQYF.

This clone was found a few times. The rearrangement joins TRBV9 to TRBJ2-7, with 11 bases lining up with TRBD2. Trimming cost V 4 bases and J 5 bases; bases outside gene matches: 8. Germline V gives CDR1 SGDLS, CDR2 YYNGEE. The CDR3 is 15 residues long. In nucleotides, the CDR3 is TGTGCCAGCAGCCCCTCACTAGCGGGAGCGGACGAGCAGTACTTC. It translates to CASSPSLAGADEQYF.

The sample holds a few counts of this clone. The chain recombines TRBV6-5 with TRBJ2-5, with D uncertain. Looked up from germline, CDR1 is MNHEY and CDR2 is SVGAGI. This CDR3 contains 14 residues. V was shortened by 0 bases and J by 4 bases, with 9 bases between the two germline ends. DNA for the CDR3: TGTGCCAGCAGTTACTCGAGTAGAGGAGAGACCCAGTACTTC. It translates to CASSYSSRGETQYF.

The chain recombines TRBV7-2 with TRBJ2-3; maybe TRBD2 (5 bases). This CDR3 spans 16 amino acids. Germline CDR1 is SGHTA and CDR2 is FQGNSA. V lost 5 bases, J lost 4 bases, and 19 bases lay in between. This CDR3 reads CASSLEERHMADTQYF. The CDR3, as DNA: TGTGCCAGCAGCCTGGAGGAACGACACATGGCAGATACGCAGTATTTT. The whole variable domain, filled in from reference TRBV7-2 and TRBJ2-3, reads GAGVSQSPSNKVTEKGKDVELRCDPISGHTALYWYRQSLGQGLEFLIYFQGNSAPDKSGLPSDRFSAERTGGSVSTLTIQRTQQEDSAVYLCASSLEERHMADTQYFGPGTRLTVL.

The gene calls are TRBV5-5 and TRBJ2-5, with 10 bases matching TRBD2. Losses at the gene ends were 0 bases for V and 5 bases for J; bases not matched to a gene: 7. The CDR3 has 16 amino acids. CDR1 is SGHKS, CDR2 YYEKEE, per germline (reference sequence). The CDR3 DNA sequence: TGTGCCAGCAGCTTGGTATTAGCGGGAGGTGTGGAGACCCAGTACTTC. Translated, it gives CASSLVLAGGVETQYF.

This clone was counted once. The chain combines TRBV7-9 with TRBJ2-3, with a tentative D call TRBD2 (6 bases). With 4 bases removed from V and 1 base from J, the gap between germline ends came to 6 bases. CDR1 is SEHNR and CDR2 is FQNEAQ in the germline V gene (reference sequence). The CDR3 length is 13 residues. As DNA, the CDR3 is TGTGCCAGCAGCTGGAGGGGCACAGATACGCAGTATTTT. The encoded protein is CASSWRGTDTQYF.

V gene TRBV28 combines with J gene TRBJ1-2; no definite D call. Germline CDR1 reads MDHEN; CDR2 reads SYDVKM. Trimming took 6 bases from V and 8 from J, leaving 22 bases between them. The CDR3 totals 15 residues. CDR3: CASRKEGTPLFGYTF. The CDR3 nucleotides read TGTGCCAGCAGGAAAGAAGGTACCCCACTATTCGGCTACACCTTC.

This chain connects TRBV7-9 to TRBJ2-5; the match to TRBD2 covers 9 bases. Trimming cost V 3 bases and J 5 bases; bases outside gene matches: 7. The CDR3 has 15 residues. The germline V gene encodes CDR1 SEHNR and CDR2 FQNEAQ (reference sequence). The CDR3 sequence is CASSFSGSVWETQYF. CDR3 nucleotide sequence: TGTGCCAGCAGCTTTAGCGGGAGTGTTTGGGAGACCCAGTACTTC.